This T cell receptor (beta chain) was sequenced during a study of shared clonotypes between healthy human individuals. Study-level results: Some clonotypes were shared by all four sorted-subset donors, while others were not shared. The non-shared ones had lower generation probabilities than the shared ones.

Sequenced by immunoSEQ multiplex PCR; TCRdb stores in-frame clones only, minus some. The repertoire holds about 1 million clones, with around 75% as singletons. Germline CDR1 and CDR2: MNHEY and SVGAGI. The CDR3 is made up of 14 amino acids. V shed 5 bases and J shed 3 bases, with 13 bases lying between them. A split of CD4+ cells into CD45RA+ naive and CD45RA-negative memory subsets was performed. On this clone itself: Its antigen is currently unknown.

V gene TRBV6-5 combines with J gene TRBJ1-1, with D tentatively TRBD1 (6 bases). Sequenced: memory CD4+ T cells sorted from blood. As to subset: CD45RA-negative fraction. The receptor's source is a man younger than 35 in good health. In DNA form, the CDR3 reads TGTGCCAGCAGTGAGACAGGAGGGGACACTGAAGCTTTCTTT. This codes for CASSETGGDTEAFF.